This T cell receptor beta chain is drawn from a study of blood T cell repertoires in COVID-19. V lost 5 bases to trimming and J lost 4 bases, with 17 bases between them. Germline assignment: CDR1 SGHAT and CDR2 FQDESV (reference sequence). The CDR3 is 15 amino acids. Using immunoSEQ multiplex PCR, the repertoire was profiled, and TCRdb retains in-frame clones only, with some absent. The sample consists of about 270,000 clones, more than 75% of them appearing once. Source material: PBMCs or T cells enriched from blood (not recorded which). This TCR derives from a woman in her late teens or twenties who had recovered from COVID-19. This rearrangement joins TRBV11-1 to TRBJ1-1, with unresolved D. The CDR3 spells CASSPGPGSITEAFF. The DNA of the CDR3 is TGTGCCAGCAGCCCTGGCCCAGGTAGTATCACTGAAGCTTTCTTT.